The T cell receptor beta chain under discussion was sequenced for a study of metastatic and nonmetastatic thyroid tumors. This clone was seen many times. Not a single patient had been given any form of treatment at any point before undergoing thyroid surgery. TCRdb re-called clones from the PCR reads using MiXCR. The sample includes tens of thousands of clones, about 16% of them seen just once. Looked up from germline, CDR1 is LNHDA and CDR2 is SQIVND (reference sequence). This CDR3 region has 14 residues. Trimming at V came to 3 bases and at J to 0 bases, leaving 1 base not matched to a gene. The receptor comes from a female donor with papillary thyroid cancer or a benign thyroid nodule (not recorded which). Some clones in this sample may be carry-over from other donors' samples. J is TRBJ1-2 and V is TRBV19; 7 bases fit TRBD1. Sequenced sample: blood. CDR3 in DNA: TGTGCCAGTAGTATGGGGACAGCTAACTATGGCTACACCTTC. Translation gives CASSMGTANYGYTF.